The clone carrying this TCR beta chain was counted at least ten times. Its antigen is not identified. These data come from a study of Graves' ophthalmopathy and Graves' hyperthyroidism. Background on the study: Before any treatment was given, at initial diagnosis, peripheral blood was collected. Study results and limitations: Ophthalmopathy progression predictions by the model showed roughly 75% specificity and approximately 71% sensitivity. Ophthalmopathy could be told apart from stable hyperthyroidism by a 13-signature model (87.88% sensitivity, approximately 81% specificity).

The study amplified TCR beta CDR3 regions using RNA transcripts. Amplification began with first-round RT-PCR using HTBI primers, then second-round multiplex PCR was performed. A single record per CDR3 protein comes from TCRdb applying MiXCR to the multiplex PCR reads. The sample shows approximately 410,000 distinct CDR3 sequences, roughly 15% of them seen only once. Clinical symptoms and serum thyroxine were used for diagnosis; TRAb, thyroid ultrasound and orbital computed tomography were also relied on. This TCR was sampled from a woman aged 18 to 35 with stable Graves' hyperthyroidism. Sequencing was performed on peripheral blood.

CDR3 region: CASSYSPQMNTEAFF. CDR3 sequence (DNA): TGTGCCAGCAGTTACTCCCCGCAGATGAACACTGAAGCTTTCTTT. V is TRBV6-2 or TRBV6-3 and J is TRBJ1-1; D is uncertain. The V gene lost 0 bases and the J gene lost 0 bases, with 8 bases spanning the gap. The V gene's germline CDR1 is MNHEY and CDR2 SVGEGT. The CDR3 is made up of 15 amino acids.